This record covers a single T cell receptor beta chain. Its target is not known. Primers for the PCR totalled 60 Vbeta and 13 Jbeta. The table came from immunoSEQ multiplex PCR; TCRdb's copy has only in-frame clones and leaves some out. The table includes about 170,000 clones, around 68% detected once. This sample was taken from a study of cytomegalovirus exposure and HLA in healthy donors. Findings of the study overall: Per published accounts, TCR beta sequences correctly predicted the HLA-A and HLA-B alleles of most subjects. There were under 200 TCR beta chains listed as cytomegalovirus-associated. Later analysis demonstrated an association between a missense DCLRE1C variant and TCR beta V- and J-gene trimming.

All the people who gave samples were healthy bone marrow donors. The source of this sequence is a man in his forties or fifties in good health and CMV-seronegative. Sequenced input: PBMCs.

The CDR3 is CATSREIRGATKNIQYF. CDR3 nucleotide sequence: TGTGCCACCAGCAGAGAGATCCGGGGGGCTACCAAAAACATTCAGTACTTC. This chain joins TRBV15 and TRBJ2-4; tentative D call: TRBD2 (7 bases). The CDR3 extends over 17 amino acids. Germline CDR1 reads LNHNV; CDR2 reads YYDKDF (reference sequence). Trimming pared 0 bases from V and 2 bases from J, leaving 14 bases between. The variable domain in full, with the rest retrieved from reference TRBV15 and TRBJ2-4, is DAMVIQNPRYQVTQFGKPVTLSCSQTLNHNVMYWYQQKSSQAPKLLFHYYDKDFNNEADTPDNFQSRRPNTSFCFLDIRSPGLGDTAMYLCATSREIRGATKNIQYFGAGTRLSVL.